The clone carrying this TCR beta chain occurred once. Its antigen is still unknown. A single base separates this from a much larger clone, so it may be a read error. TCRbeta libraries were built with three rounds of nested PCR, modified from ARM-PCR. TCRdb used MiXCR to reprocess the multiplex PCR reads, holding one entry per CDR3 protein. The data show some 120,000 distinct CDR3 sequences, 66% seen once. The sample belongs to a study of tumor and adjacent non-tumor tissue in lung cancer. Study-level background: Samples averaged about 3.8 million productive TCRbeta reads each.

Study-wide findings and caveats: Top 100 clones took a larger repertoire share in normal lung.

RNA was extracted from bulk tissue without any cell sorting. Newly diagnosed lung cancer patients had thoracic surgery in China, August–late 2014, without prior chemotherapy. The germline V gene encodes CDR1 DFQATT and CDR2 SNEGSKA (reference sequence). The J segment lost 7 bases and the V segment lost 5 bases, leaving 10 bases of the junction unmatched. The CDR3 has 14 residues. This TCR derives from a man between 25 and 39 years old with non-small cell lung cancer. The chain recombines TRBV20-1 with TRBJ2-2, with TRBD1 matching over 7 bases. The sample consisted of lung tumor tissue. CDR3 sequence reads: CSAPRGGWGGELFF. For the CDR3, the DNA is TGCAGTGCTCCCCGAGGGGGCTGGGGCGGGGAGCTGTTTTTT.